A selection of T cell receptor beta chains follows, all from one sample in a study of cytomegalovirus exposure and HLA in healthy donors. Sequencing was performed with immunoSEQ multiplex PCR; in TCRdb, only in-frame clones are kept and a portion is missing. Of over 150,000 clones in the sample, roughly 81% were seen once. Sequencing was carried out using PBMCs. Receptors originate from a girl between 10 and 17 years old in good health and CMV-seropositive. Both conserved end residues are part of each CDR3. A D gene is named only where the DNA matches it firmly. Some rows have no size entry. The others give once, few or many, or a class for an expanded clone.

cdr3_nt: TGCGCCAGCAGCCAAGGTGCGGACAGGGGAAACGAAGAGACCCAGTACTTC
cdr3_aa: CASSQGADRGNEETQYF
d_call: TRBD1
clone_size: .
j_call: TRBJ2-5
v_call: TRBV4-1

cdr3_nt: TGTGCCAGCAGTGCCACAGGGAACTCGTACGAGCAGTACTTC
cdr3_aa: CASSATGNSYEQYF
d_call: .
clone_size: .
j_call: TRBJ2-7
v_call: TRBV25-1

cdr3_nt: TGTGCCAGCAGTGACCGACAGGGAAGCTACACCTTC
cdr3_aa: CASSDRQGSYTF
d_call: TRBD1
clone_size: .
j_call: TRBJ1-2
v_call: TRBV2

cdr3_nt: TGTGCCAGTACTACTAGCGGGGGAGGGACAGATACGCAGTATTTT
cdr3_aa: CASTTSGGGTDTQYF
d_call: TRBD2
clone_size: once
j_call: TRBJ2-3
v_call: TRBV19

cdr3_nt: TGTGCCAGCAGCAAAGCGCTACGGGGGGGTAAAGAGACCCAGTACTTC
cdr3_aa: CASSKALRGGKETQYF
d_call: .
clone_size: .
j_call: TRBJ2-5
v_call: TRBV21-1

cdr3_nt: TGTGCCAGCAGCCAAGACCGCGCGGCGGATGGAGATACGCAGTATTTT
cdr3_aa: CASSQDRAADGDTQYF
d_call: .
clone_size: .
j_call: TRBJ2-3
v_call: TRBV14

cdr3_nt: TGTGCCAGCAAGGGACAGGGGGAATTCGGGGAGCTGTTTTTT
cdr3_aa: CASKGQGEFGELFF
d_call: TRBD1
clone_size: .
j_call: TRBJ2-2
v_call: TRBV7-9

cdr3_nt: TGTGCCTTGAGAGCGGGGGCTAAAACTGAAGCTTTCTTT
cdr3_aa: CALRAGAKTEAFF
d_call: .
clone_size: .
j_call: TRBJ1-1
v_call: TRBV30

cdr3_nt: TGTGCCAGCACTAAAAGCAGCGGGGGAAAAGAGACCCAGTACTTC
cdr3_aa: CASTKSSGGKETQYF
d_call: TRBD2
clone_size: .
j_call: TRBJ2-5
v_call: TRBV7-6

cdr3_nt: TGTGCCAGCAGCTTAGGTCCGAGCCTAGTCCGGCAGTACTTC
cdr3_aa: CASSLGPSLVRQYF
d_call: .
clone_size: .
j_call: TRBJ2-7
v_call: TRBV7-9

cdr3_nt: TGTGCCAGCAGCTTGGCCGGGAGTTCTAACTATGGCTACACCTTC
cdr3_aa: CASSLAGSSNYGYTF
d_call: .
clone_size: .
j_call: TRBJ1-2
v_call: TRBV5-4

cdr3_nt: TGTGCCAGTTCTCATCCGACAGGGGCCACTGAAGCTTTCTTT
cdr3_aa: CASSHPTGATEAFF
d_call: TRBD1
clone_size: .
j_call: TRBJ1-1
v_call: TRBV19

cdr3_nt: TGCGCCAGCAGCCAGATACAGGGTCTCAATCAGCCCCAGCATTTT
cdr3_aa: CASSQIQGLNQPQHF
d_call: .
clone_size: .
j_call: TRBJ1-5
v_call: TRBV4-1

cdr3_nt: TGTGCCAGTAGCTACAACCATGGGGGACAGCCGAAGCAGCCCCAGCATTTT
cdr3_aa: CASSYNHGGQPKQPQHF
d_call: TRBD1
clone_size: .
j_call: TRBJ1-5
v_call: TRBV19

cdr3_nt: TGTGCCAGCAGCCAAGAGGGACAGCCCCAAGAGACCCAGTACTTC
cdr3_aa: CASSQEGQPQETQYF
d_call: TRBD1
clone_size: .
j_call: TRBJ2-5
v_call: TRBV4-2

cdr3_nt: TGTGCCAGCAGCAAAGCGTCTTCTAGTTGCGAGCAGTACTTC
cdr3_aa: CASSKASSSCEQYF
d_call: .
clone_size: .
j_call: TRBJ2-7
v_call: TRBV21-1

cdr3_nt: TGTGCCAGCTCACCCAAGACTAGCGCGGAGACCCAGTACTTC
cdr3_aa: CASSPKTSAETQYF
d_call: TRBD2
clone_size: .
j_call: TRBJ2-5
v_call: TRBV18

cdr3_nt: TGTGCCAGCAGTTACTCCTCGCGGGAGCAGTTCTTC
cdr3_aa: CASSYSSREQFF
d_call: .
clone_size: .
j_call: TRBJ2-1
v_call: TRBV6-5

cdr3_nt: TGTGCCAGCAGCCGCCTCGGGGGAAACACCGGGGAGCTGTTTTTT
cdr3_aa: CASSRLGGNTGELFF
d_call: .
clone_size: .
j_call: TRBJ2-2
v_call: TRBV6-6

cdr3_nt: TGTGCCAGCAGCTCCCTGGCGGGGCCGGTCGCCGGGGAGCTGTTTTTT
cdr3_aa: CASSSLAGPVAGELFF
d_call: .
clone_size: .
j_call: TRBJ2-2
v_call: TRBV7-3

cdr3_nt: TGTGCCAGCAGCCTGGGGAGGGTCTCTAAAAGCTATGGCTACACCTTC
cdr3_aa: CASSLGRVSKSYGYTF
d_call: .
clone_size: .
j_call: TRBJ1-2
v_call: TRBV5-6

cdr3_nt: TGTGCCAGCAGCGTAGTTGGGGGGGGCACTGAAGCTTTCTTT
cdr3_aa: CASSVVGGGTEAFF
d_call: .
clone_size: .
j_call: TRBJ1-1
v_call: TRBV9

cdr3_nt: TGTGCCAGCAGCTTTAACAGGGGTCAGCCCCAGCATTTT
cdr3_aa: CASSFNRGQPQHF
d_call: TRBD1
clone_size: .
j_call: TRBJ1-5
v_call: TRBV7-3

cdr3_nt: TGTGCCAGCAGCTTAAAGGGAGTCGGGTTCTACAATGAGCAGTTCTTC
cdr3_aa: CASSLKGVGFYNEQFF
d_call: .
clone_size: .
j_call: TRBJ2-1
v_call: TRBV7-9

cdr3_nt: TGCGCCAGCAGCCAAAAATCGACAGGGGTGAACACTGAAGCTTTCTTT
cdr3_aa: CASSQKSTGVNTEAFF
d_call: TRBD1
clone_size: once
j_call: TRBJ1-1
v_call: TRBV5-1

cdr3_nt: TGTGCCAGCAGTCCCACCGGGACAGATCTCTATGGCTACACCTTC
cdr3_aa: CASSPTGTDLYGYTF
d_call: TRBD1
clone_size: .
j_call: TRBJ1-2
v_call: TRBV6-1

cdr3_nt: TGTGCCAGCAGTGTTAGTACGAACACTGAAGCTTTCTTT
cdr3_aa: CASSVSTNTEAFF
d_call: .
clone_size: once
j_call: TRBJ1-1
v_call: TRBV6-4

cdr3_nt: TGTGCCTGGAGTGCTAGCGGGGGGTTTGAGACCCAGTACTTC
cdr3_aa: CAWSASGGFETQYF
d_call: TRBD2
clone_size: .
j_call: TRBJ2-5
v_call: TRBV30

cdr3_nt: TGCGCCAGCAGCACCCAGGGCGGTCATGGCTACACCTTC
cdr3_aa: CASSTQGGHGYTF
d_call: .
clone_size: .
j_call: TRBJ1-2
v_call: TRBV5-1

cdr3_nt: TGTGCCAGTAGTACGCCGGTGGAGGGCACTGAAGCTTTCTTT
cdr3_aa: CASSTPVEGTEAFF
d_call: .
clone_size: .
j_call: TRBJ1-1
v_call: TRBV19

cdr3_nt: TGTGCCAGCAGTGAATCGAGAGGATACAATCAGCCCCAGCATTTT
cdr3_aa: CASSESRGYNQPQHF
d_call: .
clone_size: .
j_call: TRBJ1-5
v_call: TRBV6-1

cdr3_nt: TGTGCCAGCAGCTCCAGCAGGGGAGTAGATGGCTACACCTTC
cdr3_aa: CASSSSRGVDGYTF
d_call: .
clone_size: .
j_call: TRBJ1-2
v_call: TRBV7-6

cdr3_nt: TGTGCCAGTAGCGAGGGACAGGTCAACACCGGGGAGCTGTTTTTT
cdr3_aa: CASSEGQVNTGELFF
d_call: TRBD1
clone_size: few
j_call: TRBJ2-2
v_call: TRBV19

cdr3_nt: TGTGCCAGCAGCGTAGGGTCTCCGGGACAGATATACGAGCAGTACTTC
cdr3_aa: CASSVGSPGQIYEQYF
d_call: TRBD1
clone_size: .
j_call: TRBJ2-7
v_call: TRBV9

cdr3_nt: TGTGCCAGCAGCCCTACCTTTACGTTGGGCCAGGCTGGAAACACCATATATTTT
cdr3_aa: CASSPTFTLGQAGNTIYF
d_call: .
clone_size: .
j_call: TRBJ1-3
v_call: TRBV7-9

cdr3_nt: TGCGCCAGCAGCTTGGAGGGAGCTAGCGGGGGGGCAGATACGCAGTATTTT
cdr3_aa: CASSLEGASGGADTQYF
d_call: TRBD2
clone_size: .
j_call: TRBJ2-3
v_call: TRBV5-1

cdr3_nt: TGTGCCAGTTCCGGGACTCCCTCCTACGAGCAGTACTTC
cdr3_aa: CASSGTPSYEQYF
d_call: .
clone_size: .
j_call: TRBJ2-7
v_call: TRBV19

cdr3_nt: TGTGCCTGGAGTGTCGGGCTAGCGAACCACATTCAGTACTTC
cdr3_aa: CAWSVGLANHIQYF
d_call: .
clone_size: .
j_call: TRBJ2-4
v_call: TRBV30

cdr3_nt: TGTGCCAGCAGTGACCCCAGGGGTGGACCCCTCGACACCTACGAGCAGTACTTC
cdr3_aa: CASSDPRGGPLDTYEQYF
d_call: .
clone_size: .
j_call: TRBJ2-7
v_call: TRBV2

cdr3_nt: TGTGCCAGCAGCGCACAGGGGGCCGATGGTTCACCCCTCCACTTT
cdr3_aa: CASSAQGADGSPLHF
d_call: TRBD1
clone_size: few
j_call: TRBJ1-6
v_call: TRBV6-5

cdr3_nt: TGTGCCAGTAGCGGGGGGGAGGAGACCCAGTACTTC
cdr3_aa: CASSGGEETQYF
d_call: TRBD2
clone_size: .
j_call: TRBJ2-5
v_call: TRBV6-6

cdr3_nt: TGTGCCTGGAGTGACCAGGGAATAGGCAATCAGCCCCAGCATTTT
cdr3_aa: CAWSDQGIGNQPQHF
d_call: .
clone_size: .
j_call: TRBJ1-5
v_call: TRBV30

cdr3_nt: TGCGCCAGCGCGGACAGGGGTGTCACCGGGGAGCTGTTTTTT
cdr3_aa: CASADRGVTGELFF
d_call: TRBD1
clone_size: .
j_call: TRBJ2-2
v_call: TRBV10-1

cdr3_nt: TGTGCCAGCAGCATGACAGATAACAAAAACAGTCAGTACTTC
cdr3_aa: CASSMTDNKNSQYF
d_call: .
clone_size: .
j_call: TRBJ2-4
v_call: TRBV9

cdr3_nt: TGCGCCAGCAGCCAGTACAGGGTAGTGGAGGACACTGAAGCTTTCTTT
cdr3_aa: CASSQYRVVEDTEAFF
d_call: .
clone_size: .
j_call: TRBJ1-1
v_call: TRBV4-1

cdr3_nt: TGTGCCAGCAGTTACGGTAACCGGGGGGGCCAGAATGAGCAGTTCTTC
cdr3_aa: CASSYGNRGGQNEQFF
d_call: TRBD2
clone_size: .
j_call: TRBJ2-1
v_call: TRBV6-5

cdr3_nt: TGTGCCAGCAGCTTAGCGGTGGGACAGTACGAGCAGTACTTC
cdr3_aa: CASSLAVGQYEQYF
d_call: TRBD1
clone_size: .
j_call: TRBJ2-7
v_call: TRBV11-1

cdr3_nt: TGTGCCAGCAGCCCCCCACAGGCGAACACTGAAGCTTTCTTT
cdr3_aa: CASSPPQANTEAFF
d_call: .
clone_size: .
j_call: TRBJ1-1
v_call: TRBV7-8

cdr3_nt: TGTGCCAGCAGTCTCACCGGGACAGGGTTGACTGAAGCTTTCTTT
cdr3_aa: CASSLTGTGLTEAFF
d_call: TRBD1
clone_size: .
j_call: TRBJ1-1
v_call: TRBV6-5

cdr3_nt: TGTGCCAGCAGCTTAGTCGGAGGGGGCCAAAAGGGCATATACAATGAGCAGTTCTTC
cdr3_aa: CASSLVGGGQKGIYNEQFF
d_call: .
clone_size: .
j_call: TRBJ2-1
v_call: TRBV7-9

cdr3_nt: TGTGCCAGTAAGACGGGAAATCAGCCCCAGCATTTT
cdr3_aa: CASKTGNQPQHF
d_call: .
clone_size: medium-sized
j_call: TRBJ1-5
v_call: TRBV19

cdr3_nt: TGCGCCAGCAGCTGGACCGGACAGGGCGGCACTGAAGCTTTCTTT
cdr3_aa: CASSWTGQGGTEAFF
d_call: TRBD1
clone_size: .
j_call: TRBJ1-1
v_call: TRBV5-1